This section outlines one TCR beta chain sequence together with its context. Its target is not known. This record belongs to a study of identical twins. Study conclusions and caveats: Partly confounded zero-insertion analyses could result from invariant MAIT and iNKT cells.

From the 5' RACE reads, TCRdb called clonotypes with MiXCR, one entry per CDR3 protein. The sample carries roughly 260,000 distinct CDR3 sequences, 7% to 8.5% recorded once. The length of the CDR3 is 15 residues. Germline CDR1 MGHRA, CDR2 YSYEKL. V lost 1 base to trimming and J lost 4 bases, with 13 bases between them. Another study also made use of these data, one on yellow fever vaccine responses in identical twins.

The clonotype comes from a woman between 18 and 29 years old in good health. The sequenced sample was CD8+ T cells sorted from blood. J is TRBJ2-5 and V is TRBV4-1; D call uncertain. The CDR3 reads CASSQGIGPIETQYF. The CDR3 coding sequence is TGCGCCAGCAGCCAAGGTATAGGCCCGATAGAGACCCAGTACTTC.